The clone carrying this TCR beta chain was found once. Assay used: immunoSEQ multiplex PCR; TCRdb lists only in-frame clones, some missing. In the table there are tens of thousands of clones, around 86% of which are singletons. This CDR3 is 13 amino acids long. Germline CDR1 MNHNY, CDR2 SVGAGI (reference sequence). Between the trimmed V and J ends, which lost 0 bases and 6 bases, there was a span of 9 bases. This sample is drawn from a study of T cells in localized non-small cell lung cancer. The chain recombines TRBV6-6 with TRBJ2-7; a possible D gene is TRBD1 (5 bases). This receptor was identified in a female donor with stage II lung adenocarcinoma. The sequences come from PBMCs, collected before any cancer treatment. The CDR3 DNA sequence: TGTGCCAGCAGTTACTCGATACAGGCCGAGCAGTACTTC. Translated: CASSYSIQAEQYF.